These 20 T cell receptor beta chains came from one sample sequenced in a study of shared T cell receptors in the human thymus. Here immunoSEQ multiplex PCR was the method, and the copy in TCRdb shows in-frame clones only, minus some. This sample has about 610,000 clones, with roughly 90% found just once. These records were also assigned to another study, of human thymus T cells.

The material sequenced was thymocytes. Receptor source: a boy in the first two years of life with a congenital heart defect.

The chain joins TRBV20-1 to TRBJ2-1, with TRBD2 as a possible D gene (5 bases). Germline CDR1 DFQATT, CDR2 SNEGSKA (reference sequence). V was shortened by 6 bases and J by 10 bases, with 13 bases between the two germline ends. This CDR3 comprises 11 residues. The chain's CDR3 is CSAETSNEQFF. CDR3 nucleotide sequence: TGCAGTGCGGAAACTAGTAACGAGCAGTTCTTC.

This clone is a singleton in its sample. The DNA for the CDR3 is TGTGCCAGCAGCCCTCTCGGGGGCGGGAGCACTGAAGCTTTCTTT. Amino acids: CASSPLGGGSTEAFF. The rearrangement joins TRBV7-9 to TRBJ1-1, with TRBD1 as a possible D gene (6 bases). The CDR3 has 15 residues. V lost 5 bases and J lost 4, with 17 bases in between. Germline assignment: CDR1 SEHNR and CDR2 FQNEAQ (reference sequence).

The chain recombines TRBV29-1 with TRBJ2-3, with D perhaps TRBD2 (6 bases). In germline, CDR1 is SQVTM, CDR2 ANQGSEA. The CDR3 is 13 residues long. V was clipped by 4 bases and J by 5 bases, with 13 bases between them. The CDR3, as DNA: TGCAGCGTTGCCCGCGGGAATATAGATACGCAGTATTTT. Its protein is CSVARGNIDTQYF.

The V and J genes are TRBV18 and TRBJ1-2, with 11 bases that match TRBD1. This CDR3 region has 18 residues. Germline V gives CDR1 KGHSH, CDR2 LQKENI. V lost 3 bases to trimming and J lost 6 bases; unmatched junction nucleotides: 15. The CDR3 region is CASSPDSRRGTGGHGYTF. CDR3 sequence (DNA): TGTGCCAGCTCACCGGACAGTAGGAGGGGGACAGGGGGTCATGGCTACACCTTC.

This chain uses TRBV28 with TRBJ2-2; unclear D gene. Germline V gene data show CDR1 as MDHEN and CDR2 as SYDVKM. Trimming took 3 bases from V and 1 from J, leaving 6 bases between them. This CDR3 region has 14 residues. The CDR3 loop is CASSLEQNTGELFF. Here the CDR3 DNA reads TGTGCCAGCAGTTTGGAGCAGAACACCGGGGAGCTGTTTTTT.

V gene TRBV5-1 combines with J gene TRBJ2-1; D might be TRBD2 (5 bases). Trimming removed 0 bases from V and 10 bases from J, with 8 bases in between. Germline CDR1 and CDR2: SGHRS and YFSETQ. The CDR3 totals 12 residues. The CDR3 DNA follows: TGCGCCAGCAGCTTGGGAGGGTGGGAGCAGTTCTTC. This codes for CASSLGGWEQFF.

The V and J genes are TRBV7-8 and TRBJ1-2; D uncertain. CDR3 size: 16 residues. V was clipped by 1 base and J by 5 bases, with 17 bases between them. The germline CDR1 and CDR2 sequences are SGHVS and FQNEAQ. The CDR3, as DNA: TGTGCCAGCAGCTTAGACTTATGGGCCGCCCATTATGGCTACACCTTC. Amino acids: CASSLDLWAAHYGYTF.

The chain links TRBV11-2 to TRBJ2-2; TRBD2 might be the D (5 bases). Germline lookup yields CDR1 SGHAT and CDR2 FQNNGV. V lost 6 bases to trimming and J lost 4 bases, with 12 bases between them. The CDR3 consists of 14 residues. CDR3 DNA sequence: TGTGCCAGCAGGGGAGACTCGTCCACCGGGGAGCTGTTTTTT. Translating it yields CASRGDSSTGELFF.

The chain links TRBV6-5 to TRBJ2-7; 8 bases agree with TRBD1. After removal of 5 bases from V and 2 bases from J, the junction contained 5 bases not matched to a gene. This CDR3 region has 14 residues. Germline V gene lookup returns CDR1 MNHEY and CDR2 SVGAGI. CDR3 DNA: TGTGCCAGCAGTGGACAGGGACCGACCTACGAGCAGTACTTC. Translating gives CASSGQGPTYEQYF.

J is TRBJ1-3 and V is TRBV5-6; D not resolved. Trimming left V 0 bases short and J 0 bases short, with 16 bases between. Germline CDR1 is SGHDT and CDR2 is YYEEEE. The CDR3 totals 18 residues. CDR3 amino acids: CASSLGASRGLSGNTIYF. CDR3 sequence (DNA): TGTGCCAGCAGCTTGGGGGCCAGCCGGGGTCTCTCTGGAAACACCATATATTTT.

V usage is TRBV4-2 and J usage is TRBJ2-5, with D possibly TRBD1 on 5 matching bases. There are 15 residues in the CDR3. V was cut by 0 bases and J by 9 bases, with 17 bases left in between. Germline CDR1 reads LGHNA; CDR2 reads YNFKEQ. The DNA for the CDR3 is TGTGCCAGCAGCCAAGATACCTTGGACAAGAGAGCCCAGTACTTC. Its protein is CASSQDTLDKRAQYF.

The rearrangement uses TRBV2 and TRBJ1-2; perhaps TRBD1 as D (5 bases). The length of the CDR3 is 12 residues. Trimming took off 10 bases at V and 0 bases at J, with 9 bases between the two ends. Germline loops: CDR1 SNHLY, CDR2 FYNNEI. CDR3: CATQTANYGYTF. In DNA form, the CDR3 reads TGTGCCACACAGACAGCTAACTATGGCTACACCTTC.

CDR3 region: CASSPGSQGARYGYTF. The CDR3 region has the DNA TGTGCCAGCAGTCCAGGGTCACAGGGGGCGCGCTATGGCTACACCTTC. The V call is TRBV28, the J call TRBJ1-2, with 9 bases that match TRBD1. The CDR3 is 16 residues long. The ends lost 5 bases at V and 4 bases at J; junction bases unmatched: 11. Germline V CDR1 and CDR2: MDHEN, SYDVKM.

The V call is TRBV5-8, the J call TRBJ2-1; 13 bases agree with TRBD2. The trim removed 0 bases at V and 8 bases at J, leaving 5 bases unmatched. The CDR3 has 16 residues. The germline gives CDR1 SGHTS, CDR2 YDEGEE. The CDR3 region has the DNA TGTGCCAGCAGCTTGGGACTAGCGGGAGGTTGGGATGAGCAGTTCTTC. As protein: CASSLGLAGGWDEQFF.

The chain joins TRBV7-2 to TRBJ2-7; TRBD2 matches at 9 bases. Germline V gene lookup returns CDR1 SGHTA and CDR2 FQGNSA. The junction had 14 bases not matched to a gene; V was cut back by 5 bases and J by 9 bases. The CDR3 has 15 residues. The DNA for the CDR3 is TGTGCCAGCAGCCGTACCGGACTAGCGTCCCCGGCGCAGTACTTC. Protein: CASSRTGLASPAQYF.

Only one count was recorded for this clone. This chain connects TRBV4-3 to TRBJ2-7; D gene unclear. The germline V gene has CDR1 LGHNA and CDR2 YSLEER. The CDR3 loop spans 14 amino acids. Trimming cost V 4 bases and J 0 bases, with 10 bases left between them. The CDR3: CASSRERSSYEQYF. The CDR3 nucleotides read TGCGCCAGCAGCCGAGAGCGAAGCTCCTACGAGCAGTACTTC.

Written as DNA, the CDR3 is TGCGCCAGCAGCCAAGGGACAGGGAGGGATGAAAAACTGTTTTTT. Amino acids: CASSQGTGRDEKLFF. The chain carries TRBV4-3 and TRBJ1-4, with 8 bases aligning to TRBD1. CDR3 length: 15 residues. The germline CDR1 and CDR2 sequences are LGHNA and YSLEER. With V trimmed by 1 base and J by 6 bases, 4 bases remained unmatched.

This chain joins TRBV5-1 and TRBJ2-7, with D unresolved. V lost 4 bases and J lost 4, with 6 bases in between. The V gene's germline CDR1 is SGHRS and CDR2 YFSETQ. This CDR3 comprises 11 residues. The CDR3, as DNA: TGCGCCAGCAGCAATCAGTACGAGCAGTACTTC. Residues: CASSNQYEQYF.

The chain combines TRBV28 with TRBJ2-7; no reliable D call. The V gene's germline CDR1 is MDHEN and CDR2 SYDVKM. The CDR3 loop spans 15 amino acids. Trimming shortened V by 2 bases and J by 4 bases, and 15 bases separated the two germline ends. The CDR3 spells CASSLSLSLTYEQYF. The CDR3 coding sequence is TGTGCCAGCAGTTTAAGCCTATCCCTCACTTACGAGCAGTACTTC.

This chain joins TRBV4-2 and TRBJ1-3, with a tentative D call TRBD1 (5 bases). CDR1 is LGHNA and CDR2 is YNFKEQ in the germline V gene. The CDR3 covers 17 residues. Deletions cut 0 bases from V and 6 bases from J, with 18 bases between. In DNA form, the CDR3 reads TGTGCCAGCAGCCAAGATTCTCTAGGGGCCTCGTTAAACACCATATATTTT. Residues: CASSQDSLGASLNTIYF.